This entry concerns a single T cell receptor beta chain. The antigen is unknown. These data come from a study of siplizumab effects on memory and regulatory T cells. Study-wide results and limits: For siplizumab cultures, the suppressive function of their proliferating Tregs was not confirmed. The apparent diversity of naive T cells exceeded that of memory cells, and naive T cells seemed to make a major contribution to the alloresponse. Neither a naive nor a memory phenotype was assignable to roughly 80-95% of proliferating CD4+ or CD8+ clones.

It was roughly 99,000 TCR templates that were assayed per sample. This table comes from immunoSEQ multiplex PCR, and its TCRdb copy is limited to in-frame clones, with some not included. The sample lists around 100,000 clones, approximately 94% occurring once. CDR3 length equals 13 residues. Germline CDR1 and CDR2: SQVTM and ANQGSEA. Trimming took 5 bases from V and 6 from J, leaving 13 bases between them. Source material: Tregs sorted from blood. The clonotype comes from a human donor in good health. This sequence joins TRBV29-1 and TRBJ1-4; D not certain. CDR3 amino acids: CSVSGMNYEKLFF. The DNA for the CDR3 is TGCAGCGTTTCCGGGATGAACTATGAAAAACTGTTTTTT.